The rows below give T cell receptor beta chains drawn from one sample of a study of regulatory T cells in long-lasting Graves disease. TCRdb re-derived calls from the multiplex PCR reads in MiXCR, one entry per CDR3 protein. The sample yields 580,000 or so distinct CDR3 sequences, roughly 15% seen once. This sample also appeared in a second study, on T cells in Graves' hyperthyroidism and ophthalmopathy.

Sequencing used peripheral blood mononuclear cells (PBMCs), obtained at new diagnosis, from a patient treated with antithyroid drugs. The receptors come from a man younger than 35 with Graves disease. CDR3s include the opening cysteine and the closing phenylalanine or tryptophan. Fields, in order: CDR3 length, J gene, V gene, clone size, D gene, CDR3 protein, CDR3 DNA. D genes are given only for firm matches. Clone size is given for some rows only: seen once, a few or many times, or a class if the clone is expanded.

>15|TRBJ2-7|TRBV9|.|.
CASSVEGRSPYEQYF
TGTGCCAGCAGCGTAGAGGGCAGGTCCCCCTACGAGCAGTACTTC
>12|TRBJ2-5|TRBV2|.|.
CASSGNIETQYF
TGTGCCAGCAGTGGAAACATAGAGACCCAGTACTTC
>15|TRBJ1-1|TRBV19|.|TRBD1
CASSPHTGVGTEAFF
TGTGCCAGTAGTCCACATACAGGGGTCGGCACTGAAGCTTTCTTT
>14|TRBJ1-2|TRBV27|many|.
CASGTGGDGYGYTF
TGTGCCAGCGGCACGGGTGGAGACGGCTATGGCTACACCTTC
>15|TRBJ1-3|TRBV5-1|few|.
CASSTNGDSGNTIYF
TGCGCCAGCAGCACCAACGGGGACTCTGGAAACACCATATATTTT
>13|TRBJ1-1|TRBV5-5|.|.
CASSIDLGGDAFF
TGTGCCAGCAGCATCGATCTAGGTGGGGATGCTTTCTTT
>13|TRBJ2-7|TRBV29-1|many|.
CSVQETVSYEQYF
TGCAGCGTTCAAGAGACAGTCTCCTACGAGCAGTACTTC
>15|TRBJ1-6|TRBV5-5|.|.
CASSSEGYYNSPLHF
TGTGCCAGCAGCTCGGAGGGGTACTATAATTCACCCCTCCACTTT
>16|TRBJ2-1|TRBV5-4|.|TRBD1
CASSLVVGTVYNEQFF
TGTGCCAGCAGCTTGGTGGTCGGGACAGTTTACAATGAGCAGTTCTTC
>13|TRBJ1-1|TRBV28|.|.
CASSSAQIFEAFF
TGTGCCAGCAGTTCGGCTCAGATTTTTGAAGCTTTCTTT
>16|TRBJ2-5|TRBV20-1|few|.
CSAIPGGAGYQETQYF
TGCAGTGCCATCCCTGGGGGGGCGGGGTACCAAGAGACCCAGTACTTC
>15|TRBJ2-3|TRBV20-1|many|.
CSAPPLGENTDTQYF
TGCAGTGCTCCCCCCCTGGGGGAGAACACAGATACGCAGTATTTT
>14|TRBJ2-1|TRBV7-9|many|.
CASSLPTGKNEQFF
TGTGCCAGCAGCTTACCGACTGGAAAGAATGAGCAGTTCTTC
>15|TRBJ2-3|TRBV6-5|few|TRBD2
CASSYSGRTIDTQYF
TGTGCCAGCAGTTACAGCGGGAGGACCATAGATACGCAGTATTTT
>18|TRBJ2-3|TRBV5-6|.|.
CASSPAWLARVSTDTQYF
TGTGCCAGCAGCCCCGCTTGGCTAGCTCGGGTTAGCACAGATACGCAGTATTTT
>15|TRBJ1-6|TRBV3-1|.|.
CASSQGTADNSPLHF
TGTGCCAGCAGCCAAGGGACAGCCGATAATTCACCCCTCCACTTT
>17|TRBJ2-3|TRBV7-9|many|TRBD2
CASSSPAGVSGTDTQYF
TGTGCCAGCAGCTCACCCGCGGGGGTGAGTGGCACAGATACGCAGTATTTT
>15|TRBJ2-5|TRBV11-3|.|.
CASSFRGIYQETQYF
TGTGCCAGCAGCTTCCGCGGGATCTACCAAGAGACCCAGTACTTC
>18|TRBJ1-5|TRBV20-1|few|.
CSASRQTGPGYSNQPQHF
TGCAGTGCTAGCCGCCAAACGGGCCCGGGGTATAGCAATCAGCCCCAGCATTTT
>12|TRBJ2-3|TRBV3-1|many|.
CASSHRTNTQYF
TGTGCCAGCAGCCACCGCACGAATACGCAGTATTTT
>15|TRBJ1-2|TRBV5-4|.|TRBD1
CASSLGQGESYGYTF
TGTGCCAGCAGCTTGGGACAGGGAGAGAGCTATGGCTACACCTTC
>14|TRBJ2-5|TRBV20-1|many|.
CSARDLGEQETQYF
TGCAGTGCTAGAGATCTGGGCGAGCAAGAGACCCAGTACTTC
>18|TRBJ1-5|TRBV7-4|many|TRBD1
CASSSGPGQGPCNQPQHF
TGTGCCAGCAGCTCCGGCCCGGGACAGGGGCCTTGCAATCAGCCCCAGCATTTT
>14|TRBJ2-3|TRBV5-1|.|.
CASSLVGPTDTQYF
TGCGCCAGCAGCTTGGTGGGGCCTACAGATACGCAGTATTTT
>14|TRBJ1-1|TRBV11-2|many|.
CASSFEQGYYEAFF
TGTGCCAGCAGCTTTGAACAGGGATACTATGAAGCTTTCTTT
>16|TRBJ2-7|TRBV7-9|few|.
CASSPGVRSSSYEQYF
TGTGCCAGCAGCCCAGGGGTCCGGTCCAGCTCCTACGAGCAGTACTTC
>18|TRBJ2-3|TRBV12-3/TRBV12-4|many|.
CASSFTSGSAGLTDTQYF
TGTGCCAGCAGCTTCACATCGGGCTCTGCGGGACTCACAGATACGCAGTATTTT
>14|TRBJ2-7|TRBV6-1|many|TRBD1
CASSARTGPYEQYF
TGTGCCAGCAGTGCCAGGACAGGGCCCTACGAGCAGTACTTC
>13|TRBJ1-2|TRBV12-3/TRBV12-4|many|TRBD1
CASSTTGDYGYTF
TGTGCCAGCAGTACCACAGGGGACTATGGCTACACCTTC
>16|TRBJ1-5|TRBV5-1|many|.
CASSPEPGQFNQPQHF
TGCGCCAGCAGCCCCGAACCCGGACAGTTTAATCAGCCCCAGCATTTT
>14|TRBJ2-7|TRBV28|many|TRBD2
CASRGSGRGNEQYF
TGTGCCAGCAGGGGTAGCGGGAGGGGAAACGAGCAGTACTTC
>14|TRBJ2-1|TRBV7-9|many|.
CASSAWTGNNEQFF
TGTGCCAGCAGCGCCTGGACTGGCAACAATGAGCAGTTCTTC
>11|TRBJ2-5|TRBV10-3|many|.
CAIGKQETQYF
TGTGCCATCGGGAAGCAAGAGACCCAGTACTTC
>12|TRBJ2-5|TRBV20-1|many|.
CSASFAAETQYF
TGCAGTGCTAGCTTTGCGGCAGAGACCCAGTACTTC
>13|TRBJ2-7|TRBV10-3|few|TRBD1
CAIRTGTDYEQYF
TGTGCCATCAGGACCGGGACAGACTACGAGCAGTACTTC
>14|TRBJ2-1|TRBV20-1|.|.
CSARRGPAPNEQFF
TGCAGTGCTAGGAGGGGACCAGCCCCAAATGAGCAGTTCTTC
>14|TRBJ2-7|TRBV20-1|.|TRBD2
CSANTAGEPYEQYF
TGCAGTGCTAACACGGCGGGAGAGCCCTACGAGCAGTACTTC
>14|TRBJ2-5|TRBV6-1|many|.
CASSPAVAGETQYF
TGTGCCAGCAGTCCAGCGGTGGCGGGAGAGACCCAGTACTTC
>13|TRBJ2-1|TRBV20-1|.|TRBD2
CSASSGGDNEQFF
TGCAGTGCTAGCTCGGGGGGGGACAATGAGCAGTTCTTC
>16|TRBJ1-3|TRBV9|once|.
CASSTGGRRSGNTIYF
TGTGCCAGTTCGACCGGGGGGCGCCGTTCTGGAAACACCATATATTTT
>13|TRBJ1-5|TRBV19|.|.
CASSRTATEPQHF
TGTGCCAGTAGCCGGACAGCAACGGAGCCCCAGCATTTT
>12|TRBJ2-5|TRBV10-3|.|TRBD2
CAISGRTETQYF
TGTGCCATAAGCGGGAGGACGGAGACCCAGTACTTC
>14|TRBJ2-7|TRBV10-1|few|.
CASSDRQIGYEQYF
TGCGCCAGCAGTGATAGGCAGATCGGTTACGAGCAGTACTTC
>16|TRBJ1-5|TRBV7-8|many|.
CASTQKRGDSNQPQHF
TGTGCCAGCACCCAGAAGAGGGGGGATAGCAATCAGCCCCAGCATTTT
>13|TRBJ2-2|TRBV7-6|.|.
CASSLVLTGELFF
TGTGCCAGCAGCTTAGTACTAACCGGGGAGCTGTTTTTT
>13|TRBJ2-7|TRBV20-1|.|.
CSASPSITYEQYF
TGCAGTGCTTCTCCGTCTATCACCTACGAGCAGTACTTC
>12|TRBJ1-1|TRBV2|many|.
CASITWDTEAFF
TGTGCCAGCATTACGTGGGACACTGAAGCTTTCTTT
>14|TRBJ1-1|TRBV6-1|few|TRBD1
CASRVGQGNTEAFF
TGTGCCAGCAGAGTGGGACAGGGGAACACTGAAGCTTTCTTT
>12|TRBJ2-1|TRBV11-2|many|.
CASSLGGSKQFF
TGTGCCAGCAGCTTAGGAGGGAGTAAGCAGTTCTTC
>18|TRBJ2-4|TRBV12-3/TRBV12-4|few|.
CASSLSGGLTLAKNIQYF
TGTGCCAGCAGTTTAAGTGGTGGGTTAACTTTAGCCAAAAACATTCAGTACTTC
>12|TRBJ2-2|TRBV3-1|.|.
CASSQDWSGKFF
TGTGCCAGCAGCCAAGATTGGTCAGGGAAGTTTTTT
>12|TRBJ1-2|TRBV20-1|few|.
CSAPAANYGYTF
TGCAGTGCCCCGGCCGCCAACTATGGCTACACCTTC
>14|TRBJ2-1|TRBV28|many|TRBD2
CASSSAGAVGEQFF
TGTGCCAGCAGTTCAGCGGGAGCCGTAGGAGAGCAGTTCTTC
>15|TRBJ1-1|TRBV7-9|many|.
CASSLLGQTSTEAFF
TGTGCCAGCAGCTTACTTGGACAGACGAGCACTGAAGCTTTCTTT
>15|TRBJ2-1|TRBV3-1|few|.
CASSQGGGNYNEQFF
TGTGCCAGCAGCCAAGGCGGAGGGAACTACAATGAGCAGTTCTTC